This T cell receptor (beta chain) derives from a study of blood T cell repertoires in COVID-19. For the study at large: T cells, B-cell-depleted T cells, or PBMCs provided the cDNA or gDNA that served as material.

This CDR3 contains 17 residues. The junction had 6 bases not matched to a gene; V was cut back by 0 bases and J by 4 bases. Germline values: CDR1 LNHDA, CDR2 SQIVND (reference sequence). Authors' methods: It was from reference gene primer amplification that nucleated cell counts were estimated. The table came from immunoSEQ multiplex PCR; TCRdb's copy has only in-frame clones and leaves some out. D and trimming come from the DNA, and the V and J calls and clone size come from that table. The sample contains 200,000 to 300,000 clones, about 82% of which appear only once. The sequence derives from a woman aged 55-75 years with active or convalescent COVID-19. The specimen sequenced was peripheral blood. V is TRBV19 and J is TRBJ2-2, with 9 bases identical to TRBD1. CDR3 loop: CASSIEGGQGVTGELFF. The CDR3 region has the DNA TGTGCCAGTAGTATAGAGGGGGGACAGGGTGTCACCGGGGAGCTGTTTTTT.